These 30 T cell receptor beta chains were all obtained from the same sample, sequenced in a study of shared clonotypes between healthy human individuals. Here immunoSEQ multiplex PCR was the method, and the copy in TCRdb shows in-frame clones only, minus some. The sample shows around 2.1 million clones, approximately 94% of them seen only once. Positively selected for CCR7, the CD45RO-negative cells used as naive CD8 cells excluded terminally differentiated effector memory CD45RA+ cells. Source material: naive CD8+ T cells from PBMCs. The receptors were sampled from a young man in good health. Some clones in this sample may be carry-over from other donors' samples.

This clone has just one count. The V and J genes are TRBV27 and TRBJ1-2, with D perhaps TRBD1 (5 bases). CDR1 MNHEY and CDR2 SMNVEV come from the germline V gene (reference sequence). The CDR3 is 14 residues long. V gave up 3 bases and J gave up 5 bases, with 13 bases separating them. CDR3 region: CASSFGLAGYGYTF. The DNA of the CDR3 is TGTGCCAGCAGTTTCGGGCTGGCAGGGTATGGCTACACCTTC.

In its sample, this clone was seen once. The chain combines TRBV9 with TRBJ1-5; D not resolved. This CDR3 contains 15 residues. Germline V lookup: CDR1 SGDLS, CDR2 YYNGEE. Trimming removed 0 bases at V and 7 bases at J, with 14 bases between. CDR3 DNA: TGTGCCAGCAGCGTAGACGGCTCGGGTTACCAGCCCCAGCATTTT. Protein sequence: CASSVDGSGYQPQHF.

This chain uses TRBV7-9 with TRBJ1-1; weak D call: TRBD1 (6 bases). With 1 base removed from V and 3 bases from J, the gap between germline ends came to 12 bases. CDR1 SEHNR and CDR2 FQNEAQ come from the germline V gene (reference sequence). This CDR3 is built from 15 residues. Written as DNA, the CDR3 is TGTGCCAGCAGCTTAGACAGGGTTAGGGACACTGAAGCTTTCTTT. It is translated as CASSLDRVRDTEAFF.

The CDR3 coding sequence is TGTGCCAGTGCCTACAATGAGCAGTTCTTC. Protein sequence: CASAYNEQFF. The chain carries TRBV2 and TRBJ2-1; unclear D gene. The ends were cut back, 9 bases at V and 2 bases at J, with 2 bases in the middle. Germline loops: CDR1 SNHLY, CDR2 FYNNEI. The CDR3 extends over 10 amino acids. The complete variable domain, with remaining parts taken from reference TRBV2 and TRBJ2-1, reads EPEVTQTPSHQVTQMGQEVILRCVPISNHLYFYWYRQILGQKVEFLVSFYNNEISEKSEIFDDQFSVERPDGSNFTLKIRSTKLEDSAMYFCASAYNEQFFGPGTRLTVL.

This chain joins TRBV28 and TRBJ1-2; TRBD1 matches 8 bases. Losses at the gene ends were 10 bases for V and 0 bases for J; bases not matched to a gene: 7. The CDR3 runs 14 residues. The germline gives CDR1 MDHEN, CDR2 SYDVKM. The CDR3 DNA is TGTGCCACCCCGGACAGGGCAGCTAACTATGGCTACACCTTC. Translation gives CATPDRAANYGYTF.

The J gene is TRBJ2-7, the V gene TRBV15; D remains unclear. V dropped 1 base and J dropped 2 bases, with 6 bases sitting between them. The CDR3 runs to 13 residues. The germline gives CDR1 LNHNV, CDR2 YYDKDF (reference sequence). In DNA form, the CDR3 reads TGTGCCACCAGCAGAGGCGCAGCCTACGAGCAGTACTTC. Translation: CATSRGAAYEQYF.

V usage is TRBV5-1 and J usage is TRBJ2-7, with D perhaps assigned TRBD1 or TRBD2 (5 bases each). V dropped 4 bases and J dropped 1 base, with 12 bases sitting between them. In germline, CDR1 is SGHRS, CDR2 YFSETQ. The CDR3 consists of 14 residues. Here the CDR3 DNA reads TGCGCCAGCAGCCCAGGGAGCGGATCCTACGAGCAGTACTTC. It specifies CASSPGSGSYEQYF.

The J gene is TRBJ1-2, the V gene TRBV5-4; 7 bases are a match to TRBD1. Looked up from germline, CDR1 is SGHNT and CDR2 is YYREEE (reference sequence). The CDR3 contains 16 residues. The V segment lost 3 bases and the J segment 2 bases; nucleotides outside the gene matches: 10. CDR3 sequence (DNA): TGTGCCAGCAGCTATAAACGAACAGGGGCAAACTATGGCTACACCTTC. Its protein is CASSYKRTGANYGYTF.

This chain joins TRBV19 and TRBJ1-2, with D hard to call. Trimming removed 3 bases from V and 4 bases from J, with 15 bases in between. Germline V gene lookup returns CDR1 LNHDA and CDR2 SQIVND (reference sequence). This CDR3 has 15 residues. The DNA for the CDR3 is TGTGCCAGTAGTATTAACGGCTATCGGGTCTATGGCTACACCTTC. This codes for CASSINGYRVYGYTF.

The chain carries TRBV4-1 and TRBJ2-7, with 7 bases matching TRBD2. The CDR3 contains 15 residues. The V segment lost 1 base and the J segment 3 bases; nucleotides outside the gene matches: 6. Germline V lookup: CDR1 MGHRA, CDR2 YSYEKL. The CDR3 nucleotides are TGCGCCAGCAGCCAAGTTGGCGGGGGAGTCTACGAGCAGTACTTC. Its translation: CASSQVGGGVYEQYF.

The rearrangement joins TRBV9 to TRBJ2-1; TRBD2 matches at 13 bases. The CDR3 contains 19 residues. Per the germline V gene, CDR1 is SGDLS and CDR2 is YYNGEE. The ends lost 0 bases at V and 0 bases at J; junction bases unmatched: 6. The CDR3 DNA sequence: TGTGCCAGCAGCGTAGCGGGACTAGCGGGGCCGAGCTCCTACAATGAGCAGTTCTTC. Protein product: CASSVAGLAGPSSYNEQFF.

This chain connects TRBV28 to TRBJ2-5, with D maybe TRBD2 (5 bases). Trimming took off 2 bases at V and 2 bases at J, with 18 bases between the two ends. This CDR3 is built from 17 residues. From germline, CDR1 is MDHEN and CDR2 SYDVKM. DNA of the CDR3: TGTGCCAGCAGTTTAAACGGGGAGACACCCTCTCAAGAGACCCAGTACTTC. This gives the protein CASSLNGETPSQETQYF.

This chain uses TRBV2 with TRBJ2-1; 11 positions agree with TRBD2. Looked up from germline, CDR1 is SNHLY and CDR2 is FYNNEI. Trimming removed 11 bases from V and 6 bases from J; junction bases left unmatched: 6. The CDR3 loop spans 13 amino acids. The CDR3, as DNA: TGTGCCTCAGGACTAGCGGGTGGCAATGAGCAGTTCTTC. Amino acid sequence: CASGLAGGNEQFF.

This chain joins TRBV30 and TRBJ2-7, with 12 bases aligning to TRBD1. CDR3 size: 13 residues. V shed 6 bases and J 6 bases; nucleotides not matched to a gene: 6. Germline-derived CDR1 and CDR2 are GTSNPN and SVGIG (reference sequence). CDR3 in amino acids: CACYRDRGREQYF. The CDR3 DNA reads TGTGCCTGTTATAGGGACAGGGGGCGCGAGCAGTACTTC.

V gene TRBV11-1 combines with J gene TRBJ2-1, with 8 bases that match TRBD2. CDR1 and CDR2 from the germline V gene are SGHAT and FQDESV (reference sequence). V trimming: 2 bases; J trimming: 5 bases; junction bases outside the gene matches: 17. This CDR3 is built from 19 residues. The CDR3 DNA is TGTGCCAGCAGCTTATCGAGCGGCAGGAAGGTAGCGGGGCACAATGAGCAGTTCTTC. Amino acids: CASSLSSGRKVAGHNEQFF.

The rearrangement links TRBV4-1 to TRBJ2-7; no definite D call. CDR1 MGHRA and CDR2 YSYEKL come from the germline V gene. This CDR3 region has 13 residues. V lost 5 bases and J 7 bases, leaving 15 bases between the germline ends. The CDR3 DNA reads as TGCGCCAGCAGCTACAACCCGGTTCTTGAGCAGTACTTC. As protein: CASSYNPVLEQYF.

V gene TRBV27 combines with J gene TRBJ1-1, with 8 bases lining up with TRBD1. The CDR3 has 13 residues. CDR1 is MNHEY and CDR2 is SMNVEV in the germline V gene (reference sequence). V lost 6 bases, J lost 8 bases, and 8 bases stayed unmatched. CDR3: CASSRLRDREAFF. The CDR3 nucleotides are TGTGCCAGCAGCAGACTCCGGGACAGGGAAGCTTTCTTT.

This clone was detected once. The V and J genes are TRBV6-6 and TRBJ1-1; D uncertain. The CDR3 is 14 residues long. Germline CDR1 MNHNY, CDR2 SVGAGI (reference sequence). The V and J ends lost 2 bases and 1 base respectively, with 8 bases between them. The CDR3, as DNA: TGTGCCAGCAGTTACGCTGGGAAGAACACTGAAGCTTTCTTT. This encodes CASSYAGKNTEAFF.

The chain employs TRBV4-3 and TRBJ2-1, with D possibly called TRBD1 or TRBD2 (5 bases each). The germline CDR1 and CDR2 sequences are LGHNA and YSLEER. The CDR3 runs 16 residues. V shed 0 bases and J shed 9 bases, with 18 bases lying between them. The DNA for the CDR3 is TGCGCCAGCAGCCAAGATCCTGGGGGTTCGGCCGGTGAGCAGTTCTTC. Protein product: CASSQDPGGSAGEQFF.

This clone occurred once. This chain joins TRBV5-5 and TRBJ2-7; D call uncertain. CDR1 SGHKS and CDR2 YYEKEE come from the germline V gene (reference sequence). The CDR3 is 14 amino acids. V shed 1 base and J shed 2 bases, with 10 bases lying between them. CDR3 nucleotide sequence: TGTGCCAGCAGCTTGCAACTGGGGACCTACGAGCAGTACTTC. Encoded protein: CASSLQLGTYEQYF.

The V and J genes are TRBV23-1 and TRBJ2-7; D may be TRBD1 (6 bases). TRBV23-1 carries the ORF label, with uncertain function. There are 14 residues in the CDR3. Trimming took off 3 bases at V and 1 base at J, with 10 bases between the two ends. CDR3 region: CASSQGTRSYEQYF. CDR3 DNA sequence: TGCGCCAGCAGTCAGGGGACAAGGTCCTACGAGCAGTACTTC.

The V and J genes are TRBV28 and TRBJ2-3; TRBD2 agrees at 9 bases. V gave up 3 bases and J gave up 2 bases; unmatched junction bases: 6. This CDR3 has 16 residues. Germline V CDR1 and CDR2: MDHEN, SYDVKM. The CDR3 DNA sequence: TGTGCCAGCAGTTTTGGGGAGCGGGAGGCCACAGATACGCAGTATTTT. Translation gives CASSFGEREATDTQYF.

The chain carries TRBV28 and TRBJ2-7; a possible D gene is TRBD2 (5 bases). The CDR3 runs to 14 residues. Germline V gene lookup returns CDR1 MDHEN and CDR2 SYDVKM. V was clipped by 6 bases and J by 3 bases, with 15 bases between them. CDR3 DNA: TGTGCCAGCAGCCAAAAGGACGGGGTCTACGAGCAGTACTTC. Translation gives CASSQKDGVYEQYF.

On this clone: A junction boundary mismatches the germline segment, possibly from a read error. The CDR3 loop reads CASSLGQAPEQYF. CDR3 in DNA: TGTGCCAGCAGCTTAGGGCAGGCCCCCGAGCAGTACTTC. The chain is built from TRBV5-1 and TRBJ2-7, with D uncertain. CDR1 and CDR2 from the germline V gene are SGHRS and YFSETQ. There are 13 residues in the CDR3.

The V call is TRBV7-9, the J call TRBJ2-7; D uncertain. The CDR3 totals 15 residues. Trimming removed 5 bases at V and 0 bases at J, with 14 bases between. Germline V gene data show CDR1 as SEHNR and CDR2 as FQNEAQ (reference sequence). CDR3 residues: CASSPVGRSSYEQYF. The CDR3 DNA follows: TGTGCCAGCAGCCCTGTAGGCAGGAGCTCCTACGAGCAGTACTTC. Combining the CDR3 with reference TRBV7-9 and TRBJ2-7 gives the whole variable domain DTGVSQNPRHKITKRGQNVTFRCDPISEHNRLYWYRQTLGQGPEFLTYFQNEAQLEKSRLLSDRFSAERPKGSFSTLEIQRTEQGDSAMYLCASSPVGRSSYEQYFGPGTRLTVT.

Note on this clone: Other DNA sequences within the sample encode an identical CDR3. The gene calls are TRBV11-2 and TRBJ2-7, with TRBD1 matching 7 bases. CDR3 length: 14 residues. Germline lookup yields CDR1 SGHAT and CDR2 FQNNGV. Losses at the gene ends were 6 bases for V and 4 bases for J; bases not matched to a gene: 9. CDR3 sequence reads: CASSLTPGGYEQYF. The CDR3 DNA reads as TGTGCCAGCAGTTTAACACCAGGGGGATACGAGCAGTACTTC.

This chain links TRBV9 with TRBJ2-7, with no clear D. Trimming took 4 bases from V and 2 from J, leaving 10 bases between them. The germline V gene has CDR1 SGDLS and CDR2 YYNGEE. The CDR3 length is 13 residues. CDR3 residues: CASSPNHPYEQYF. DNA of the CDR3: TGTGCCAGCAGCCCCAATCATCCCTACGAGCAGTACTTC.

V gene TRBV19 combines with J gene TRBJ1-1; 7 bases line up with TRBD1. The CDR3 runs to 16 residues. The V gene end was trimmed by 8 bases and the J gene end by 2 bases; junction bases not matched to a gene: 14. Germline CDR1 is LNHDA and CDR2 is SQIVND (reference sequence). CDR3 DNA sequence: TGTGCCAGTCATTTTGCGACAGGGCTAATAAACACTGAAGCTTTCTTT. The encoded protein is CASHFATGLINTEAFF.

A single count supports this clone. The V and J genes are TRBV30 and TRBJ2-7; D unclear. The CDR3 has 14 residues. Germline-derived CDR1 and CDR2 are GTSNPN and SVGIG (reference sequence). V was shortened by 4 bases and J by 1 base, with 14 bases between the two germline ends. The CDR3 coding sequence is TGTGCCTGGACAGTCGACCCGCAATCCTACGAGCAGTACTTC. It encodes CAWTVDPQSYEQYF.

This rearrangement joins TRBV7-3 to TRBJ2-1; D possibly corresponds to TRBD1 (6 bases). Germline CDR1 is SGHTA and CDR2 is FQGTGA. The CDR3 extends over 14 amino acids. The V gene lost 5 bases and the J gene lost 3 bases, with 11 bases spanning the gap. Here the CDR3 DNA reads TGTGCCAGCAGCCCCTCAGGGGACTACAATGAGCAGTTCTTC. It yields the protein CASSPSGDYNEQFF.